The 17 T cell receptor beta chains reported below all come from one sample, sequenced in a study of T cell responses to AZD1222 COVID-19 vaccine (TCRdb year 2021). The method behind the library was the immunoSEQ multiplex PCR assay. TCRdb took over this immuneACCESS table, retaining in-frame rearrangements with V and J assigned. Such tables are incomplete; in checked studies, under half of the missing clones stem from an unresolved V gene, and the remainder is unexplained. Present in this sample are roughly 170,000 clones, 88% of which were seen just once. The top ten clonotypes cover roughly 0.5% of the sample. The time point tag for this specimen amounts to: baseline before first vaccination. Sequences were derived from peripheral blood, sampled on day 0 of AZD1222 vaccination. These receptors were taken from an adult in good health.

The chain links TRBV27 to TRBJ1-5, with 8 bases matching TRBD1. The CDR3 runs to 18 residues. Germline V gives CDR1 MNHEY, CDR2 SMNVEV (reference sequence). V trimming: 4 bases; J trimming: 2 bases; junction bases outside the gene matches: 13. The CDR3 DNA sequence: TGTGCCAGCAGTTACACCGGACAGGGCGTTGGGGGCAATCAGCCCCAGCATTTT. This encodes CASSYTGQGVGGNQPQHF.

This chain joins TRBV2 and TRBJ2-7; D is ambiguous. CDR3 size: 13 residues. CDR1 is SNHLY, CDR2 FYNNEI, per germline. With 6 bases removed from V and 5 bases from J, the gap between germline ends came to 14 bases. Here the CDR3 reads CASRLFREDEQYF. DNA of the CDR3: TGTGCCAGCAGGCTATTTAGAGAGGACGAGCAGTACTTC.

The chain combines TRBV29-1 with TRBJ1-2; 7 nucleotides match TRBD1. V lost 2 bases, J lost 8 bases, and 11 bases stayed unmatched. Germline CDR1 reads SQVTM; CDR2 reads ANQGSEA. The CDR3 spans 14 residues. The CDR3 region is CSVESAGRGRGYTF. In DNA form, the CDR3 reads TGCAGCGTTGAATCTGCGGGAAGGGGGCGCGGCTACACCTTC.

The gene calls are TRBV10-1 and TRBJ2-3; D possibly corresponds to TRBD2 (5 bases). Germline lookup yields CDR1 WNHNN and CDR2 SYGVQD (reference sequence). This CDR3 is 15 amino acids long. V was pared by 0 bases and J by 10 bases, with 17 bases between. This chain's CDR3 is CASSESRASINAQYF. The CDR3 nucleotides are TGCGCCAGCAGTGAGTCTCGGGCTAGCATTAATGCGCAGTATTTT.

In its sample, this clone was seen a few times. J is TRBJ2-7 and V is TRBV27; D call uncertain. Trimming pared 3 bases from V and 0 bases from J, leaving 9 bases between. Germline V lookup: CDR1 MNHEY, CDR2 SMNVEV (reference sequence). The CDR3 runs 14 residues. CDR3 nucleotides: TGTGCCAGCAGTTTCCGAGGTCCCTCCTACGAGCAGTACTTC. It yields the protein CASSFRGPSYEQYF.

For the CDR3, the DNA is TGTGCCAGCGTCGGGTCGGAGACTGAAGCTTTCTTT. Residues: CASVGSETEAFF. The J gene is TRBJ1-1, the V gene TRBV2; D call uncertain. With 8 bases removed from V and 5 bases from J, the gap between germline ends came to 12 bases. The CDR3 runs 12 residues. The V gene's germline CDR1 is SNHLY and CDR2 FYNNEI.

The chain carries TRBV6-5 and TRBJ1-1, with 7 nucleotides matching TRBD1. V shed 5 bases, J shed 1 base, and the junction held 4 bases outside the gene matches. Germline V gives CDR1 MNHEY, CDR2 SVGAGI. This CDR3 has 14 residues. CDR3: CASSLGQANTEAFF. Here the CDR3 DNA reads TGTGCCAGCAGTCTTGGACAGGCGAACACTGAAGCTTTCTTT.

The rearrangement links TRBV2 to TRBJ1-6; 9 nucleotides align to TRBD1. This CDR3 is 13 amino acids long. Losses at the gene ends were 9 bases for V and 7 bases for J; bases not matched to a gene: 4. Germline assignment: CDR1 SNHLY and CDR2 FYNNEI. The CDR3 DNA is TGTGCCAGAGGGACAGGGCTAAATTCACCCCTCCACTTT. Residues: CARGTGLNSPLHF.

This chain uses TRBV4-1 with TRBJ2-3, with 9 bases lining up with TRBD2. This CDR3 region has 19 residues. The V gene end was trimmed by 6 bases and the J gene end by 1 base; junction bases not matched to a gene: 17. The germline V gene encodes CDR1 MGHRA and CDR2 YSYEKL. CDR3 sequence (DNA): TGCGCCAGCAGTCGATTTGGGCTAGCGGGGTCGAGGGGCACAGATACGCAGTATTTT. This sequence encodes CASSRFGLAGSRGTDTQYF.

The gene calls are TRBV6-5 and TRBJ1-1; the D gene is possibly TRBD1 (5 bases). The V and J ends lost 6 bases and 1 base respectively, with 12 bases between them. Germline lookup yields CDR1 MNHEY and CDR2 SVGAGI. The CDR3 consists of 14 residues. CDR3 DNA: TGTGCCAGCAGGGATAAGGGGCCGAACACTGAAGCTTTCTTT. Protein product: CASRDKGPNTEAFF.

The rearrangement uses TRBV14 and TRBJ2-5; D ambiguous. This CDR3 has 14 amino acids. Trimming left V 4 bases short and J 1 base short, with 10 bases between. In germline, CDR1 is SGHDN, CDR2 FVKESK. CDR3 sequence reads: CASSPRLGQETQYF. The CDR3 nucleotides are TGTGCCAGCAGCCCAAGACTGGGCCAAGAGACCCAGTACTTC.

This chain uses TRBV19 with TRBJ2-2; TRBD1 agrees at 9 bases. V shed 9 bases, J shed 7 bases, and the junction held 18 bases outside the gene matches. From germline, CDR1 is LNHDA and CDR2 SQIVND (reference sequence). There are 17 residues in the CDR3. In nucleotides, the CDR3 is TGTGCCAGCCGGGAGAGGCCGGGACAGGGTTCCCTCGGGGAGCTGTTTTTT. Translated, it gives CASRERPGQGSLGELFF.

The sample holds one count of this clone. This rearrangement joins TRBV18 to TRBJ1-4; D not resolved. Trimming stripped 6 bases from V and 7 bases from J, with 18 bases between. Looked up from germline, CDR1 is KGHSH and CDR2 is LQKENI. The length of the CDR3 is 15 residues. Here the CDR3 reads CASSPFTGEGEKLFF. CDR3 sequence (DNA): TGTGCCAGCTCTCCGTTTACCGGGGAGGGTGAAAAACTGTTTTTT. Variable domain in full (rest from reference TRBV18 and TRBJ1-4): NAGVMQNPRHLVRRRGQEARLRCSPMKGHSHVYWYRQLPEEGLKFMVYLQKENIIDESGMPKERFSAEFPKEGPSILRIQQVVRGDSAAYFCASSPFTGEGEKLFFGSGTQLSVL.

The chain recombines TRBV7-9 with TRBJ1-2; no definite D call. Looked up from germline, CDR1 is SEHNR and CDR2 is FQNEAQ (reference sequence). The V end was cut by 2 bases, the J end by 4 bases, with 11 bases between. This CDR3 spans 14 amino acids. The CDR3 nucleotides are TGTGCCAGCAGCTTAAATCAGGATTCCTATGGCTACACCTTC. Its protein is CASSLNQDSYGYTF.

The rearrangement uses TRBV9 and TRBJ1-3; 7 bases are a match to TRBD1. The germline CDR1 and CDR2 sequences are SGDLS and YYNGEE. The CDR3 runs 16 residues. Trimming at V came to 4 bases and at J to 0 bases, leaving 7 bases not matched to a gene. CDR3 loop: CASSTWDSVSGNTIYF. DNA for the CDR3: TGTGCCAGCAGCACCTGGGACAGCGTCTCTGGAAACACCATATATTTT.

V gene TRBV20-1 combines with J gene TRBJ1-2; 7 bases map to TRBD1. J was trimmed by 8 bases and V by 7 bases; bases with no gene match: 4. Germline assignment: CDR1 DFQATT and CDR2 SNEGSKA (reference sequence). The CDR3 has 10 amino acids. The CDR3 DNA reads TGCAGTGGGCAGGGGGGCGGCTACACCTTC. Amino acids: CSGQGGGYTF.

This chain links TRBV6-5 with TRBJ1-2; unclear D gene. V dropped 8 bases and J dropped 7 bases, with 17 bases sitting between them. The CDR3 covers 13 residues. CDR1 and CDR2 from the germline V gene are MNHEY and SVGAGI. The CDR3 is CASRINDSSGYTF. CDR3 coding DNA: TGTGCCAGCCGGATTAATGACTCGTCTGGCTACACCTTC.